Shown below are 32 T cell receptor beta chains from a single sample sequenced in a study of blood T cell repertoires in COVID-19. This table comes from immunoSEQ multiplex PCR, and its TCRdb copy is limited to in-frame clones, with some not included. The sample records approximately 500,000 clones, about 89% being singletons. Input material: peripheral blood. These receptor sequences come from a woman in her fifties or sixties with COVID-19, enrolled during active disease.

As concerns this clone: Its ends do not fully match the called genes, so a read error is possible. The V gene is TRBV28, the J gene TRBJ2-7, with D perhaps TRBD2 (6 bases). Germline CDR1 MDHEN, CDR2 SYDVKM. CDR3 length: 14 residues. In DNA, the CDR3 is TGTGCCAGCAGTTTCCCCGGGAGCTCCCACGAGCAGTACTTC. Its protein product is CASSFPGSSHEQYF.

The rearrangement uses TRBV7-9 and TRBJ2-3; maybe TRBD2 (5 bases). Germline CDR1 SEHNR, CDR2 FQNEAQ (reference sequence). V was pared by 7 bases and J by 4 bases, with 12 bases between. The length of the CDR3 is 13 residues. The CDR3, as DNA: TGTGCCAGCAAGAGGGCGTCGGCAGATACGCAGTATTTT. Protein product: CASKRASADTQYF.

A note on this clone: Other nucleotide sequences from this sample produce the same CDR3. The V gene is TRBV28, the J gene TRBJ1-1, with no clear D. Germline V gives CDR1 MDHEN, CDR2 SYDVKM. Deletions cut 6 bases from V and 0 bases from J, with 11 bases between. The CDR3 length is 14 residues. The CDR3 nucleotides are TGTGCCAGCAGCCCGGGAGGGATGAACACTGAAGCTTTCTTT. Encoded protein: CASSPGGMNTEAFF.

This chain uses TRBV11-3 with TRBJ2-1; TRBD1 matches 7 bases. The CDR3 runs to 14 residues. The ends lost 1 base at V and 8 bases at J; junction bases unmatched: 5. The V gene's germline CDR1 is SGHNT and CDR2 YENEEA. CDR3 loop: CASSLGEGADEQFF. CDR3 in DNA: TGTGCCAGCAGCTTAGGTGAGGGGGCGGATGAGCAGTTCTTC. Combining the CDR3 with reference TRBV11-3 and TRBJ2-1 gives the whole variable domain EAGVVQSPRYKIIEKKQPVAFWCNPISGHNTLYWYLQNLGQGPELLIRYENEEAVDDSQLPKDRFSAERLKGVDSTLKIQPAELGDSAVYLCASSLGEGADEQFFGPGTRLTVL.

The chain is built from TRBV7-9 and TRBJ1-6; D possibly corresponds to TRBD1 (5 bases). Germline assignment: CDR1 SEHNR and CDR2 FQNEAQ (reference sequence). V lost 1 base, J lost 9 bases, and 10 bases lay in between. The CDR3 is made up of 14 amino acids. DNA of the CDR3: TGTGCCAGCAGCTTAGACTGGGGGGGTTCACCCCTCCACTTT. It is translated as CASSLDWGGSPLHF.

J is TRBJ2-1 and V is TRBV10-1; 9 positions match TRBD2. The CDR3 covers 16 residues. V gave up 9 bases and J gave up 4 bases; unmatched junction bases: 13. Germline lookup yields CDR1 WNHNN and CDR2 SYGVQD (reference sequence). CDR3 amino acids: CARPRPLAGLYNEQFF. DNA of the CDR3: TGCGCCAGACCCAGACCCCTAGCGGGGTTATACAATGAGCAGTTCTTC.

The CDR3 is CASSESGGVYGYTF. The DNA of the CDR3 is TGTGCCAGCAGTGAGTCTGGGGGCGTCTATGGCTACACCTTC. The J gene is TRBJ1-2, the V gene TRBV6-1; possibly TRBD1 for D (6 bases). Germline V gene lookup returns CDR1 MNHNS and CDR2 SASEGT. V lost 3 bases and J 4 bases, leaving 12 bases between the germline ends. This CDR3 comprises 14 residues.

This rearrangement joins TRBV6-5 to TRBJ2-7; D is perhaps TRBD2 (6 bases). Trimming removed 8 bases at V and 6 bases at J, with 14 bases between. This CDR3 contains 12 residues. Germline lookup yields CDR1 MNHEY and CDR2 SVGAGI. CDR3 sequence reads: CASRFLGGEQYF. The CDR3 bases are TGTGCCAGCCGTTTTTTGGGGGGCGAGCAGTACTTC.

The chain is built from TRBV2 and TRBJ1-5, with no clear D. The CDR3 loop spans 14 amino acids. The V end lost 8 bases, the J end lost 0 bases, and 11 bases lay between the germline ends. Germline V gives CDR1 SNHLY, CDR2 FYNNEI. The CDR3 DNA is TGTGCCAGCGGGTCGGGGAGTAGCAATCAGCCCCAGCATTTT. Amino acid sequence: CASGSGSSNQPQHF.

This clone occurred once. The CDR3 nucleotides are TGTGCCAGCAGCTTAAGTGGGCAGGGAAATAGGGGCAATCAGCCCCAGCATTTT. Protein product: CASSLSGQGNRGNQPQHF. The J gene is TRBJ1-5, the V gene TRBV7-8, with a weak D call TRBD1 (5 bases). CDR1 SGHVS and CDR2 FQNEAQ come from the germline V gene. The V end was cut by 2 bases, the J end by 2 bases, with 19 bases between. This CDR3 is built from 18 residues. Full variable domain (rest looked up from reference TRBV7-8 and TRBJ1-5): GAGVSQSPRYKVAKRGQDVALRCDPISGHVSLFWYQQALGQGPEFLTYFQNEAQLDKSGLPSDRFFAERPEGSVSTLKIQRTQQEDSAVYLCASSLSGQGNRGNQPQHFGDGTRLSIL.

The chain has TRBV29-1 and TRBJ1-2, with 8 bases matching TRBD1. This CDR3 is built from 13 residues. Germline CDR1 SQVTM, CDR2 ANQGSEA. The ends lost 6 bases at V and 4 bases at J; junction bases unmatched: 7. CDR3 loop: CSVSIDRGYGYTF. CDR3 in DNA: TGCAGCGTCTCCATAGACAGGGGCTATGGCTACACCTTC.

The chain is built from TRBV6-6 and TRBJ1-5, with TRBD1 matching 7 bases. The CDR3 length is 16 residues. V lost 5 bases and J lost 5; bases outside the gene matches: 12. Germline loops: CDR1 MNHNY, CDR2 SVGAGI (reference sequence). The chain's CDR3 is CASSQFGEGGHQPQHF. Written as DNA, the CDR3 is TGTGCCAGCAGTCAATTCGGGGAAGGGGGCCATCAGCCCCAGCATTTT.

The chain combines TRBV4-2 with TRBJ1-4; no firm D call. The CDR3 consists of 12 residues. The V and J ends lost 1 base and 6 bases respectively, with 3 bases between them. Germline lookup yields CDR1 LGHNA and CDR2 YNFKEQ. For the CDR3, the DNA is TGTGCCAGCAGCCAAGCGGATGAAAAACTGTTTTTT. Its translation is CASSQADEKLFF.

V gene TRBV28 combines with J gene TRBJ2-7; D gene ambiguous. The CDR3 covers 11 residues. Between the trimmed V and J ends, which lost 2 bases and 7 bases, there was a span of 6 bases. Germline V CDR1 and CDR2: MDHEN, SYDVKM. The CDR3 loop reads CASSLVREQYF. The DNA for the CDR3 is TGTGCCAGCAGTTTAGTCAGGGAGCAGTACTTC.

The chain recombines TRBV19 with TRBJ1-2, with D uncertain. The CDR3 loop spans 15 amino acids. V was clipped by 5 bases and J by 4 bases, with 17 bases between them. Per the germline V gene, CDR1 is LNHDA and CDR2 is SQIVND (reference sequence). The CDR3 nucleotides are TGTGCCAGTAGTCTATTCTTCGGGGTCCTCTATGGCTACACCTTC. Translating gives CASSLFFGVLYGYTF.

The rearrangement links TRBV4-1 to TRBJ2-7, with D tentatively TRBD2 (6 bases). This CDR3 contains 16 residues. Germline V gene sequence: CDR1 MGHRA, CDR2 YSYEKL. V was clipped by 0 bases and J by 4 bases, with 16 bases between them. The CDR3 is CASSQEGGTSYYEQYF. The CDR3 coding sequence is TGCGCCAGCAGCCAAGAAGGCGGGACGAGTTATTACGAGCAGTACTTC.

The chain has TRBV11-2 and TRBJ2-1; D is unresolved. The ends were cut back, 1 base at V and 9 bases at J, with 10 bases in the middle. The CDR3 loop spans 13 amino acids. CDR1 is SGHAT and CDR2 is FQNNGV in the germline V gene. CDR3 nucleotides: TGTGCCAGCAGCTTAGTTTCCCTCGGTGAGCAGTTCTTC. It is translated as CASSLVSLGEQFF.

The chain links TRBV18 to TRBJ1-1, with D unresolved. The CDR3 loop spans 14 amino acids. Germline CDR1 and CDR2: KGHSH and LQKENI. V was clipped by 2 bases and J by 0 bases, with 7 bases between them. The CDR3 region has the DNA TGTGCCAGCTCACCAGACAACCTGAACACTGAAGCTTTCTTT. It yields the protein CASSPDNLNTEAFF. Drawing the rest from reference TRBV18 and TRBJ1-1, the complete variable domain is NAGVMQNPRHLVRRRGQEARLRCSPMKGHSHVYWYRQLPEEGLKFMVYLQKENIIDESGMPKERFSAEFPKEGPSILRIQQVVRGDSAAYFCASSPDNLNTEAFFGQGTRLTVV.

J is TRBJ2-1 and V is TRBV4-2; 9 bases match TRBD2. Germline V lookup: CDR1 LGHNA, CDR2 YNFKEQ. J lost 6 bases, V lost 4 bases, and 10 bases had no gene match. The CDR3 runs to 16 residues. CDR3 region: CASSPYSGGRRNEQFF. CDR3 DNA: TGTGCCAGCAGCCCGTATAGCGGGGGCCGCCGCAATGAGCAGTTCTTC.

The CDR3 protein is CASSDRLMRTQYF. The DNA for the CDR3 is TGTGCCAGCAGTGACAGGCTGATGAGGACCCAGTACTTC. The V call is TRBV6-1, the J call TRBJ2-5, with D unclear. CDR1 and CDR2 (germline): MNHNS, SASEGT. The CDR3 contains 13 residues. V shed 3 bases and J shed 7 bases, with 12 bases lying between them.

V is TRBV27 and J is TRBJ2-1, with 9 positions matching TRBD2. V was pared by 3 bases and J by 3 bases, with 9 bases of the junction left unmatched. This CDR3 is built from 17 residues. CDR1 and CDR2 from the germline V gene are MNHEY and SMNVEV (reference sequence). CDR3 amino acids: CASSLAASGDVYNEQFF. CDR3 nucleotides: TGTGCCAGCAGTTTGGCTGCTAGCGGGGACGTCTACAATGAGCAGTTCTTC.

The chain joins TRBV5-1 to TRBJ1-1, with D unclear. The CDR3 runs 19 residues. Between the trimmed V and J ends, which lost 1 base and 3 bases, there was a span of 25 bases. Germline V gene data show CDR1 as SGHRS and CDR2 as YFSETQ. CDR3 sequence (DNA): TGCGCCAGCAGCTTGTTTCACCGGACGCCCGGGGTTGGGGACACTGAAGCTTTCTTT. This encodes CASSLFHRTPGVGDTEAFF.

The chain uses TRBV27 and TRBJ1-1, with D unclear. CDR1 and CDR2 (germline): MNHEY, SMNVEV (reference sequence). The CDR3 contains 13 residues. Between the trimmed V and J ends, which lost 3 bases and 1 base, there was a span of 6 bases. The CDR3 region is CASSFYGNTEAFF. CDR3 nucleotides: TGTGCCAGCAGTTTCTACGGGAACACTGAAGCTTTCTTT.

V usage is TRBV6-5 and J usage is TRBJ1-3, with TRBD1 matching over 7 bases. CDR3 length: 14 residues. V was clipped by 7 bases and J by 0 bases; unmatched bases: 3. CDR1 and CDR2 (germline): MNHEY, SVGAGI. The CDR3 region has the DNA TGTGCCAGCATACAGGGGCTCTCTGGAAACACCATATATTTT. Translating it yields CASIQGLSGNTIYF.

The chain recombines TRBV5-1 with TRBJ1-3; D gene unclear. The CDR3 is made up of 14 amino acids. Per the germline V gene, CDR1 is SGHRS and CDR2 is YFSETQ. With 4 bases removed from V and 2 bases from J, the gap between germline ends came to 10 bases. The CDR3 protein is CASSPQFAGNTIYF. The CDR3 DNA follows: TGCGCCAGCAGCCCCCAATTTGCTGGAAACACCATATATTTT.

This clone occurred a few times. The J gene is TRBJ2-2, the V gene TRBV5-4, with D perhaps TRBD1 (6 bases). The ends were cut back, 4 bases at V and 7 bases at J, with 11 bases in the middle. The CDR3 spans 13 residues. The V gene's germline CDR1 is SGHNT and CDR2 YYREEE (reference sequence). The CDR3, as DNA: TGTGCCAGCAGCGGTCTACAGGGCGGGGAGCTGTTTTTT. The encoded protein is CASSGLQGGELFF.

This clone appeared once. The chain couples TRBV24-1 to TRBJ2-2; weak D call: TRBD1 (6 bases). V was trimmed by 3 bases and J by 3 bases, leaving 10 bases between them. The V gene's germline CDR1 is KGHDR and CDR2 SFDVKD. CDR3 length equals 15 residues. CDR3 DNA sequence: TGTGCCACCAGTGATACCGGACAGCACACCGGGGAGCTGTTTTTT. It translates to CATSDTGQHTGELFF.

The CDR3 region is CASSFGEGSVIYGYTF. The CDR3 DNA is TGTGCCAGCAGCTTCGGAGAGGGTTCAGTTATCTATGGCTACACCTTC. This chain joins TRBV5-5 and TRBJ1-2; D unresolved. Trimming pared 2 bases from V and 4 bases from J, leaving 18 bases between. CDR3 length equals 16 residues. The germline V gene has CDR1 SGHKS and CDR2 YYEKEE (reference sequence).

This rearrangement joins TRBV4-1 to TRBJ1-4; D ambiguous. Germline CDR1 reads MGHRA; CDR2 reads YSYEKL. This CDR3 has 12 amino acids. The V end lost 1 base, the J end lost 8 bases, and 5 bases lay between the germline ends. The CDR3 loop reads CASSQGGEKLFF. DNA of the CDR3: TGCGCCAGCAGCCAAGGAGGAGAAAAACTGTTTTTT.

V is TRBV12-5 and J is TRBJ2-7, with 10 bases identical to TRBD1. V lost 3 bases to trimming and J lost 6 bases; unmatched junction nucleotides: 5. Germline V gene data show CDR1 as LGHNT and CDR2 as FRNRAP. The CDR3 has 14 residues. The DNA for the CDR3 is TGTGCTAGTGGTTTCGGGACAGGGGCGGGCGAGCAGTACTTC. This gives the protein CASGFGTGAGEQYF.

The CDR3, as DNA: TGTGCCAGCAGTGGGGAATCAGGGATTGGGTATAGCAATCAGCCCCAGCATTTT. Translated, it gives CASSGESGIGYSNQPQHF. This chain joins TRBV27 and TRBJ1-5; a weak D match, TRBD1 (5 bases). The CDR3 sequence is 18 residues long. Between the trimmed V and J ends, which lost 5 bases and 0 bases, there was a span of 20 bases. From germline, CDR1 is MNHEY and CDR2 SMNVEV (reference sequence).

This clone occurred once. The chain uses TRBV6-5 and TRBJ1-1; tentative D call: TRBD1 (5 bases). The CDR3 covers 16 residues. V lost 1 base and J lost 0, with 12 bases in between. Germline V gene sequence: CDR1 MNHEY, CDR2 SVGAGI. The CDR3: CASSYFGGGVNTEAFF. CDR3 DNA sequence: TGTGCCAGCAGTTACTTTGGGGGGGGTGTGAACACTGAAGCTTTCTTT.